The 16 T cell receptor beta chains in this list originate from one sample, sequenced in a study of blood T cell repertoires in COVID-19. Clones were sequenced by immunoSEQ multiplex PCR, and TCRdb holds only the in-frame ones, with some missing. The repertoire holds under 250,000 clones, with 80% to 85% as singletons. The sequencing input was peripheral blood. These TCRs come from a woman aged 70-85 years with COVID-19, enrolled during active disease.

This clone showed up just a few times. V and J are TRBV5-1 and TRBJ1-4, with 10 bases lining up with TRBD1. With V trimmed by 3 bases and J by 8 bases, 1 base remained unmatched. This CDR3 contains 13 residues. Germline V gene lookup returns CDR1 SGHRS and CDR2 YFSETQ. The CDR3 region has the DNA TGCGCCAGCAGCTCGGGACAGGGGGAAAAACTGTTTTTT. This translates into CASSSGQGEKLFF.

The rearrangement joins TRBV6-5 to TRBJ1-2; possibly TRBD1 for D (5 bases). CDR1 is MNHEY, CDR2 SVGAGI, per germline. This CDR3 is 12 amino acids long. Trimming cost V 6 bases and J 8 bases, with 13 bases left between them. The CDR3 is CASSRRVGGYTF. For the CDR3, the DNA is TGTGCCAGCAGCCGCAGGGTGGGCGGCTACACCTTC.

The chain couples TRBV30 to TRBJ1-2; 10 nucleotides agree with TRBD1. Germline CDR1 is GTSNPN and CDR2 is SVGIG (reference sequence). V lost 2 bases to trimming and J lost 7 bases; unmatched junction nucleotides: 13. The CDR3 is 16 amino acids. The CDR3 region is CAWSLGSDRGLRGYTF. The CDR3 coding sequence is TGTGCCTGGAGTTTAGGATCTGACAGGGGGCTTCGTGGCTACACCTTC.

The chain recombines TRBV28 with TRBJ1-2; D is unresolved. V lost 8 bases, J lost 8 bases, and 18 bases lay in between. Germline CDR1 is MDHEN and CDR2 is SYDVKM. The length of the CDR3 is 13 residues. Here the CDR3 reads CASQSRMAGGYTF. For the CDR3, the DNA is TGTGCCAGCCAAAGCAGGATGGCGGGCGGCTACACCTTC.

This chain links TRBV6-5 with TRBJ1-1; a weak D match, TRBD1 (6 bases). Germline values: CDR1 MNHEY, CDR2 SVGAGI. The V end was cut by 6 bases, the J end by 4 bases, with 12 bases between. This CDR3 is 13 amino acids long. DNA of the CDR3: TGTGCCAGCAGAAACAGGGAGAGCACTGAAGCTTTCTTT. This translates into CASRNRESTEAFF.

The chain couples TRBV21-1 to TRBJ2-7; the DNA was not compared with TRBD2, the D call given in the table. TRBV21-1 is reported as a pseudogene. This CDR3 comprises 13 residues. The CDR3 loop is CAIRGRTAYEQYF. Written as DNA, the CDR3 is TGTGCCATCCGGGGAAGAACGGCCTACGAGCAGTACTTC.

The V call is TRBV6-2 or TRBV6-3, the J call TRBJ2-5, with D possibly TRBD2 on 6 matching bases. CDR3 length equals 15 residues. The germline gives CDR1 MNHEY, CDR2 SVGEGT. The V and J ends lost 5 bases and 0 bases respectively, with 13 bases between them. CDR3 residues: CASSQRTIYQETQYF. The CDR3 nucleotides are TGTGCCAGCAGTCAAAGGACTATTTACCAAGAGACCCAGTACTTC.

The rearrangement uses TRBV27 and TRBJ1-5; D gene uncertain. The CDR3 totals 13 residues. The germline V gene has CDR1 MNHEY and CDR2 SMNVEV (reference sequence). V was pared by 6 bases and J by 2 bases, with 8 bases between. For the CDR3, the DNA is TGTGCCAGCAGGGGTGCGGGCAATCAGCCCCAGCATTTT. This encodes CASRGAGNQPQHF.

The table lists this clone with a few counts. The chain combines TRBV7-5 with TRBJ1-5. TRBV7-5 is given as a pseudogene. The CDR3 has 17 residues. The CDR3 nucleotides read TGTGCCAGAAGCCCCATGGGGTCAATCCCAGGCGGGCAGCCCCAGCATTTT. Translating it yields CARSPMGSIPGGQPQHF.

The V gene is TRBV7-2, the J gene TRBJ2-5; D is possibly TRBD2 (6 bases). Looked up from germline, CDR1 is SGHTA and CDR2 is FQGNSA. V was cut by 3 bases and J by 5 bases, with 16 bases left in between. This CDR3 is built from 15 residues. CDR3 protein: CASSFGGRGKETQYF. The CDR3 DNA sequence: TGTGCCAGCAGCTTCGGAGGGAGAGGAAAGGAGACCCAGTACTTC.

This chain links TRBV27 with TRBJ2-3; D is possibly TRBD2 (5 bases). Germline V gene sequence: CDR1 MNHEY, CDR2 SMNVEV (reference sequence). This CDR3 spans 15 amino acids. Trimming took 4 bases from V and 3 from J, leaving 14 bases between them. The CDR3 bases are TGTGCCAGCAGTTGGAGGAGTCGGGTTACAGATACGCAGTATTTT. This gives the protein CASSWRSRVTDTQYF.

V gene TRBV15 combines with J gene TRBJ1-1; tentatively, D is TRBD1 (5 bases). This CDR3 is 15 amino acids long. Germline V gene lookup returns CDR1 LNHNV and CDR2 YYDKDF (reference sequence). The V end lost 0 bases, the J end lost 7 bases, and 15 bases lay between the germline ends. CDR3 DNA: TGTGCCACCAGCAGAGATCCCCCTGGGAGGGGTGAAGCTTTCTTT. This translates into CATSRDPPGRGEAFF.

V gene TRBV28 combines with J gene TRBJ2-2; 9 nucleotides match TRBD2. V was clipped by 10 bases and J by 3 bases; unmatched bases: 9. The CDR3 runs to 15 residues. Looked up from germline, CDR1 is MDHEN and CDR2 is SYDVKM. The CDR3 sequence is CATVRSSGDTGELFF. CDR3 coding DNA: TGTGCCACCGTCAGATCTAGCGGGGACACCGGGGAGCTGTTTTTT.

This rearrangement joins TRBV7-9 to TRBJ2-5; 12 bases agree with TRBD2. CDR1 is SEHNR and CDR2 is FQNEAQ in the germline V gene (reference sequence). The CDR3 is 16 amino acids. The ends lost 5 bases at V and 4 bases at J; junction bases unmatched: 8. The CDR3 nucleotides are TGTGCCAGCAGCCTTAATTTACTAGCGGGAGGAGAGACCCAGTACTTC. Translation gives CASSLNLLAGGETQYF.

V is TRBV12-3 or TRBV12-4 and J is TRBJ1-5; tentatively, D is TRBD1 (6 bases). CDR3 length equals 13 residues. V shed 5 bases and J shed 5 bases, with 10 bases lying between them. CDR3 sequence (DNA): TGTGCCAGCAGTCGACAGGTCTATCAGCCCCAGCATTTT. It yields the protein CASSRQVYQPQHF.

The chain links TRBV5-1 to TRBJ2-1, with TRBD2 matching 13 bases. CDR1 is SGHRS, CDR2 YFSETQ, per germline. J gave up 5 bases and V 6 bases, and 2 bases lay outside the gene matches. This CDR3 comprises 14 residues. CDR3 bases: TGCGCCAGCACCGGGACTAGCGGGAACAATGAGCAGTTCTTC. Amino acid sequence: CASTGTSGNNEQFF.